This T cell receptor beta chain was recorded in a study of blood T cell repertoires in COVID-19. Study information: The United States, Italy and Spain provided the acute and convalescent COVID-19 samples. The cDNA or gDNA used as material had been derived from T cells, B-cell-depleted T cells, or PBMCs.

The V end lost 6 bases, the J end lost 9 bases, and 9 bases lay between the germline ends. CDR3 size: 12 residues. Germline assignment: CDR1 MNHEY and CDR2 SMNVEV (reference sequence). Source study methods: Nucleated cell number was recorded as an estimate derived from reference gene primer amplification. The table came from immunoSEQ multiplex PCR; TCRdb's copy has only in-frame clones and leaves some out. Clone size and V and J calls were adopted from that table, with D and trimming inferred from the DNA. The table lists some 130,000 clones, 87% of them singletons. The chain recombines TRBV27 with TRBJ1-6, with D perhaps TRBD1 (6 bases). The TCR comes from a man in his forties or fifties with active COVID-19. Sequences were obtained from peripheral blood. The CDR3: CASSRTASPLHF. The CDR3 nucleotides read TGTGCCAGCAGCCGGACAGCTTCACCCCTCCACTTT.